A single sample is the source of the 10 T cell receptor beta chains below, sequenced in a study of blood T cell repertoires in COVID-19. Repertoires were generated with immunoSEQ multiplex PCR, while TCRdb's copy carries only in-frame clones and drops some. This sample carries 200,000 to 250,000 clones, 82% of them seen once, and the ten largest clones take roughly 3.5%. Sequencing was carried out using PBMCs or T cells enriched from blood (not recorded which). These receptors originate from a woman aged 55 to 70 who had recovered from COVID-19.

The chain recombines TRBV4-1 with TRBJ1-6; the match to TRBD1 covers 7 bases. The CDR3 covers 15 residues. The germline V gene encodes CDR1 MGHRA and CDR2 YSYEKL. V was clipped by 0 bases and J by 7 bases; unmatched bases: 3. The CDR3 nucleotides are TGCGCCAGCAGCCAAGATGACAGGGAGAATTCACCCCTCCACTTT. It is translated as CASSQDDRENSPLHF.

V and J are TRBV7-8 and TRBJ2-5, with 9 bases lining up with TRBD2. Trimming took 5 bases from V and 4 from J; bases not matched to a gene: 14. This CDR3 has 17 residues. From germline, CDR1 is SGHVS and CDR2 FQNEAQ. The CDR3, as DNA: TGTGCCAGCAGCCTTCCACTGGCAGCGGGGGGAGGAGAGACCCAGTACTTC. Encoded protein: CASSLPLAAGGGETQYF.

V usage is TRBV7-9 and J usage is TRBJ2-7, with D hard to call. The V and J ends lost 5 bases and 3 bases respectively, with 11 bases between them. Germline CDR1 reads SEHNR; CDR2 reads FQNEAQ (reference sequence). CDR3 length equals 13 residues. This CDR3 reads CASSRESRYEQYF. The CDR3 DNA reads as TGTGCCAGCAGCCGTGAGAGTCGCTACGAGCAGTACTTC.

The chain employs TRBV5-4 and TRBJ2-4, with D maybe TRBD1 (7 bases). The CDR3 has 13 residues. Germline V lookup: CDR1 SGHNT, CDR2 YYREEE (reference sequence). The V end lost 6 bases, the J end lost 3 bases, and 10 bases lay between the germline ends. CDR3 nucleotides: TGTGCCAGCACCAGGGGGGACAAAAACATTCAGTACTTC. This codes for CASTRGDKNIQYF.

V gene TRBV3-1 (or the pseudogene TRBV3-2) combines with J gene TRBJ1-1; D remains ambiguous. The CDR3 loop spans 15 amino acids. The germline CDR1 and CDR2 sequences are LGHDT and YNNKEL (reference sequence). Between the trimmed V and J ends, which lost 1 base and 1 base, there was a span of 10 bases. This chain's CDR3 is CASSQGSFRNTEAFF. The DNA of the CDR3 is TGTGCCAGCAGCCAAGGGTCGTTCAGGAACACTGAAGCTTTCTTT.

J is TRBJ1-5 and V is TRBV6-5; tentative D call: TRBD1 (5 bases). CDR3 length equals 15 residues. V was pared by 0 bases and J by 4 bases, with 10 bases between. The germline gives CDR1 MNHEY, CDR2 SVGAGI. This CDR3 is CASSYSGRGNQPQHF. CDR3 bases: TGTGCCAGCAGTTACTCGGGTAGGGGTAATCAGCCCCAGCATTTT.

The chain recombines TRBV6-5 with TRBJ1-1; 7 bases line up with TRBD1. The CDR3 extends over 15 amino acids. The junction had 2 bases not matched to a gene; V was cut back by 0 bases and J by 1 base. CDR1 MNHEY and CDR2 SVGAGI come from the germline V gene. The CDR3 loop reads CASSYSRTGNTEAFF. Written as DNA, the CDR3 is TGTGCCAGCAGTTACTCTAGGACAGGGAACACTGAAGCTTTCTTT.

The chain couples TRBV10-3 to TRBJ2-5; no firm D call. In germline, CDR1 is ENHRY, CDR2 SYGVKD. V was trimmed by 3 bases and J by 5 bases, leaving 7 bases between them. The CDR3 spans 12 residues. The CDR3 nucleotides are TGTGCCATCAGTGACCCTAGGGAGACCCAGTACTTC. Translation: CAISDPRETQYF.

This clone was recorded only once. This chain links TRBV10-3 with TRBJ2-7; possible D gene TRBD2, 6 bases. In germline, CDR1 is ENHRY, CDR2 SYGVKD. Trimming stripped 3 bases from V and 1 base from J, with 10 bases between. CDR3 size: 14 residues. The CDR3 region is CAISEHGGSYEQYF. The CDR3 DNA sequence: TGTGCCATCAGTGAACATGGGGGGTCCTACGAGCAGTACTTC.

This chain uses TRBV9 with TRBJ2-5; 9 bases map to TRBD1. The length of the CDR3 is 16 residues. CDR1 and CDR2 (germline): SGDLS, YYNGEE. The trim removed 0 bases at V and 7 bases at J, leaving 10 bases unmatched. CDR3: CASSVGLGTGQGTQYF. CDR3 nucleotide sequence: TGTGCCAGCAGCGTAGGATTGGGGACAGGGCAGGGGACCCAGTACTTC.